In its sample, the clone carrying this TCR beta chain was seen many times. Its antigen is unknown. This sample stems from a study of blood T cells in healthy people across ages. Whole-study results and caveats: Observed TCR beta diversity showed a strong correlation with the percentage of naive T cells as measured by flow cytometry. Getting older went along with TCR beta diversity per million T cells dropping roughly linearly.

Germline CDR1 and CDR2: MNHNY and SVGAGI (reference sequence). The CDR3 has 14 residues. V gave up 7 bases and J gave up 0 bases; unmatched junction bases: 6. A second about 7 to 11 cycle PCR used barcoded and J-beta primers. Each TCR beta cDNA got a 12-nucleotide random molecular identifier. TCRdb recomputed calls from the 5' RACE reads with MiXCR, one row per CDR3 protein. This table has 1.5 million to 2 million distinct CDR3 sequences, about 31% appearing once. Caucasian, healthy and from Russia, the donors were aged between 6 and 90. V gene TRBV6-6 combines with J gene TRBJ2-7; TRBD2 matches at 7 bases. Sequenced: blood. The receptor's source is a woman in her twenties or thirties in good health. The DNA of the CDR3 is TGTGCCAGCACCCCACAGCGGGACTCCTACGAGCAGTACTTC. Protein product: CASTPQRDSYEQYF.